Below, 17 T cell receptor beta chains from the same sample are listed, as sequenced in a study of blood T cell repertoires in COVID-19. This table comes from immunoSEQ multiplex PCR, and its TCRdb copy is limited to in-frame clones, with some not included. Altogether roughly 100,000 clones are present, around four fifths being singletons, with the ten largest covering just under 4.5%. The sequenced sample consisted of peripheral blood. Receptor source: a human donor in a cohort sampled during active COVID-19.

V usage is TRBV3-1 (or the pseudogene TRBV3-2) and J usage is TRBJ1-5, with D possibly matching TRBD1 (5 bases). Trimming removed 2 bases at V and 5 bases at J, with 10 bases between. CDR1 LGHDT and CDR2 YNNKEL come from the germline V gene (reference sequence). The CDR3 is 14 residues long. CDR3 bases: TGTGCCAGCAGCCAATCAGGGTGGGATCAGCCCCAGCATTTT. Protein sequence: CASSQSGWDQPQHF.

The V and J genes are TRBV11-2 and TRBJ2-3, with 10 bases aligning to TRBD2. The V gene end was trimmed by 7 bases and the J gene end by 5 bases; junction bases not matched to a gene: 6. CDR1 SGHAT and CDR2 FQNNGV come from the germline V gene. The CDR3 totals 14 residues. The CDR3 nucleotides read TGTGCCAGCAAACCGGGACTAGCGAAAGATACGCAGTATTTT. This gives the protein CASKPGLAKDTQYF.

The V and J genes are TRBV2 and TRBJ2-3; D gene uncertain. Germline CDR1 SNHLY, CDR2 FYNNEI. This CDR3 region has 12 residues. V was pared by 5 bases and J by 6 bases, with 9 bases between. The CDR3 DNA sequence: TGTGCCAGCAGTCTCTCAGTGGATACGCAGTATTTT. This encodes CASSLSVDTQYF.

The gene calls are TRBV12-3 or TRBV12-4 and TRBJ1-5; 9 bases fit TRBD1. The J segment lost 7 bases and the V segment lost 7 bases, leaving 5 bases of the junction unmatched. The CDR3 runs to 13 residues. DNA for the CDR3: TGTGCCAGCACCCTGACAGGGGGACAGCCCCAGCATTTT. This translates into CASTLTGGQPQHF.

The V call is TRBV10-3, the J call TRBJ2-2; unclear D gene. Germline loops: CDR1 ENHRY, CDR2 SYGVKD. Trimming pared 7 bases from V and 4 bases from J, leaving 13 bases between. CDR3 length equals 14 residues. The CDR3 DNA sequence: TGTGCCATCAAGCCTGGCGACTTCACCGGGGAGCTGTTTTTT. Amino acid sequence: CAIKPGDFTGELFF.

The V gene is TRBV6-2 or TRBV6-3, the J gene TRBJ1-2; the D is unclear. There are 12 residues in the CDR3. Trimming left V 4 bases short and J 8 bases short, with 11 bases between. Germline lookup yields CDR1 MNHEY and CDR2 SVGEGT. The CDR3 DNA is TGTGCCAGCAGTTCTGTCCCCCGGGGCTACACCTTC. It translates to CASSSVPRGYTF.

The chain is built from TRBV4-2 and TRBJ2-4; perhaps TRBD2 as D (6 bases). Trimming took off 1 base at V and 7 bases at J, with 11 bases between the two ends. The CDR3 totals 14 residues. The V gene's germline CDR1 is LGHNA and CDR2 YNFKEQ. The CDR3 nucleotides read TGTGCCAGCAGCCAAGTGGGAGGCTTGAACATTCAGTACTTC. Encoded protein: CASSQVGGLNIQYF.

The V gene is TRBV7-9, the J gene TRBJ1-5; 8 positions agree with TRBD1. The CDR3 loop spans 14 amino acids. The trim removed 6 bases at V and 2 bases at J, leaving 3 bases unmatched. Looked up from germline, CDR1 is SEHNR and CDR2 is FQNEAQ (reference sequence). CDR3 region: CASSSQGGNQPQHF. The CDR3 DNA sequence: TGTGCCAGCAGTTCACAGGGGGGCAATCAGCCCCAGCATTTT.

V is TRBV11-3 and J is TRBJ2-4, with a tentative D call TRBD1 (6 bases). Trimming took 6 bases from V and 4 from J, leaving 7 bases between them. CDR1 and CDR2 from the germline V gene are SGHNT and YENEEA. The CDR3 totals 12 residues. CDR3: CASRGTKNIQYF. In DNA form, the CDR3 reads TGTGCCAGCAGGGGGACAAAAAACATTCAGTACTTC.

CDR3 sequence: CASSRVQERPNQPQHF. The CDR3 DNA sequence: TGTGCCAGCTCCAGAGTTCAGGAAAGACCTAATCAGCCCCAGCATTTT. V gene TRBV2 combines with J gene TRBJ1-5; D remains unclear. The CDR3 extends over 16 amino acids. Per germline, CDR1 SNHLY and CDR2 FYNNEI. V was trimmed by 8 bases and J by 4 bases, leaving 21 bases between them.

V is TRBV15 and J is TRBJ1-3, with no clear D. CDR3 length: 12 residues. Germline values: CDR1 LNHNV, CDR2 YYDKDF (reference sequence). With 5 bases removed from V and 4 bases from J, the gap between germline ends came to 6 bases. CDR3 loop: CATSSSGNTIYF. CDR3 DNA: TGTGCCACCAGCTCCTCCGGAAACACCATATATTTT. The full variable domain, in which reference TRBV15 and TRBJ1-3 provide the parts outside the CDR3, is DAMVIQNPRYQVTQFGKPVTLSCSQTLNHNVMYWYQQKSSQAPKLLFHYYDKDFNNEADTPDNFQSRRPNTSFCFLDIRSPGLGDTAMYLCATSSSGNTIYFGEGSWLTVV.

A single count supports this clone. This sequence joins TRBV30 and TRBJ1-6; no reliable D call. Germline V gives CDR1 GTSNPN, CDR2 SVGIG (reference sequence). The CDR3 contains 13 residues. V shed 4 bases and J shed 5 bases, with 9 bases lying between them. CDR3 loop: CAWTGGNNSPLHF. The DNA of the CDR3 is TGTGCCTGGACAGGTGGAAATAATTCACCCCTCCACTTT.

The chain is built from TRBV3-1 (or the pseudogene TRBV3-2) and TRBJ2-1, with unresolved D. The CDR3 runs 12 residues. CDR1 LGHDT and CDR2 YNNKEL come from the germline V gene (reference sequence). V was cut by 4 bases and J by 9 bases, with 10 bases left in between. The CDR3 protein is CASSRINSEQFF. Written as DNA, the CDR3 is TGTGCCAGCAGCCGTATTAACAGTGAGCAGTTCTTC.

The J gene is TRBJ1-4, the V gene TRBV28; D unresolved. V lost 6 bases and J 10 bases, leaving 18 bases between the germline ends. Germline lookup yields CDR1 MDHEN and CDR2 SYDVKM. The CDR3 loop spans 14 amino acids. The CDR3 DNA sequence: TGTGCCAGCAGCCCCTCCCGAAATCCCGGAAAACTGTTTTTT. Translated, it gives CASSPSRNPGKLFF.

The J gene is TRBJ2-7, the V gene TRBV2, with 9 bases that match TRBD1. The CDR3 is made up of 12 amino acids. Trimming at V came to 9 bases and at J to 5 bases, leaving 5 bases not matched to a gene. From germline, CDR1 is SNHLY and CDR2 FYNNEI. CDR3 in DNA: TGTGCCAGAGGGACAGGGTTCAACGAGCAGTACTTC. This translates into CARGTGFNEQYF.

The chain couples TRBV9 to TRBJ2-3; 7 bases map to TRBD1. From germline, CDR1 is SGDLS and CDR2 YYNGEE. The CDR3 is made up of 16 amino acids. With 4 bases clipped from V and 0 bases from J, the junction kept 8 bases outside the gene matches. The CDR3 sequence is CASSPPGTASTDTQYF. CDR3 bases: TGTGCCAGCAGCCCTCCCGGGACAGCAAGCACAGATACGCAGTATTTT.

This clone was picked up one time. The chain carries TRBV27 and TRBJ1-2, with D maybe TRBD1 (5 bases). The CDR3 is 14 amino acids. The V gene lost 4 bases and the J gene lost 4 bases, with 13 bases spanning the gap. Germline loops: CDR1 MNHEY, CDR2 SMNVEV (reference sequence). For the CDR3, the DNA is TGTGCCAGCAGTTATTCCACAGGCTCCTATGGCTACACCTTC. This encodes CASSYSTGSYGYTF.